A selection of T cell receptor beta chains follows, all from one sample in a study of T-cell reconstitution after alpha-beta-depleted transplantation in children. TCRdb ran MiXCR on the PCR reads and lists one entry per CDR3 protein. The table shows approximately 82,000 distinct CDR3 sequences, with around a sixth occurring only once. Here the sequenced sample was PBMCs, mostly from graft donor cells, taken 180 days after TCRalphabeta/CD19-depleted stem cell transplant. These receptors originate from a male patient aged 2 to 10 who had a stem cell transplant for acute lymphoblastic leukemia, so the T cells may come from the graft donor. Both conserved end residues are part of each CDR3. A D gene is named only where the DNA matches it firmly. A row's size may be missing; if present it is once, few, many or a size class.

NA	TRBV6-1	few	TRBJ2-2	TGTGCCAGCAGTCCCCGCCCCCCAGGGAGGAGGGCCGGGGAGCTGTTTTTT	CASSPRPPGRRAGELFF
NA	TRBV18	NA	TRBJ1-1	TGTGCCAGCTCACCAGGGAGGGGGTGGAACACTGAAGCTTTCTTT	CASSPGRGWNTEAFF
NA	TRBV25-1	NA	TRBJ2-7	TGTGCCAGCAGTGAACTCGGGAGCTCAAGATACGAGCAGTACTTC	CASSELGSSRYEQYF
NA	TRBV12-3/TRBV12-4	few	TRBJ1-5	TGTGCCAGCATGATCTGGGGGGGGGAACAGCATTTT	CASMIWGGEQHF
NA	TRBV29-1	NA	TRBJ2-2	TGCAGCGTTGATCGGGCAGGAAACACCGGGGAGCTGTTTTTT	CSVDRAGNTGELFF
NA	TRBV20-1	few	TRBJ2-2	TGCAGTGCTAGAGGAGGCAGGGCAACGACCGGGGAGCTGTTTTTT	CSARGGRATTGELFF
NA	TRBV20-1	many	TRBJ2-5	TGCAGTGCGACCCAAATCCCTCAAGAGACCCAGTACTTC	CSATQIPQETQYF
TRBD2	TRBV27	NA	TRBJ2-3	TGTGCCAGCAGTTTATTGGGAGCGGGGTACACAGATACGCAGTATTTT	CASSLLGAGYTDTQYF
NA	TRBV6-5	many	TRBJ1-6	TGTGCCAGCAGTTACTCGACTGACCAGATTTCACCCCTCCACTTT	CASSYSTDQISPLHF
NA	TRBV5-1	NA	TRBJ2-3	TGCGCCAGCAGCTCGACAGTCCCAAGGACAGATACGCAGTATTTT	CASSSTVPRTDTQYF
NA	TRBV20-1	NA	TRBJ2-3	TGCAGTGCTAGGGGGAGGAGGACGGACGGCACAGATACGCAGTATTTT	CSARGRRTDGTDTQYF
TRBD1	TRBV11-1	few	TRBJ1-5	TGTGTCGGCAGCTTAGGAGGGGGGACAGGGGGCTGGATTGGCAATCAGCCCCAGCATTTT	CVGSLGGGTGGWIGNQPQHF
NA	TRBV10-2	NA	TRBJ2-1	TGCGCCAGCACCGCGGACAGCTACAATGAGCAGTTCTTC	CASTADSYNEQFF
NA	TRBV7-2	few	TRBJ2-1	TGTGCCAGCAGTCCTCTTCGTGTACATGAGCAGTTCTTC	CASSPLRVHEQFF
NA	TRBV4-1	few	TRBJ2-2	TGCGCCAGCAGCCAAGGTAGCGTCGACACCGGGGAGCTGTTTTTT	CASSQGSVDTGELFF
TRBD1	TRBV27	NA	TRBJ1-2	TGTGCCAGCAGTTTGGACAGGGGGGATGGCTACACCTTC	CASSLDRGDGYTF
NA	TRBV10-3	many	TRBJ2-7	TGTGCCATCAGTGAGTCTCGCGACGAGCAGTACTTC	CAISESRDEQYF
TRBD2	TRBV4-3	few	TRBJ2-7	TGCGCCAGCAGCCAAGTGGGATCCGGCGGGCGGGGGGGCTTTCTCTACGAGCAGTACTTC	CASSQVGSGGRGGFLYEQYF
NA	TRBV3-1	NA	TRBJ2-5	TGTGCCAGCAGCCACCTAAAATTTACCCAGTACTTC	CASSHLKFTQYF
TRBD1	TRBV20-1	NA	TRBJ1-2	TGCAGTGCTTTACAGGGGTTTGGCTACACCTTC	CSALQGFGYTF
NA	TRBV7-7	once	TRBJ2-1	TGTGCCAGCAGCGAGGGACTGCTAAACAATGAGGAGTTCTTC	CASSEGLLNNEEFF
NA	TRBV4-3	few	TRBJ2-6	TGCGCCAGCAGCCAAGGGGCGATAGGTTTGGCGGCCAACGTCCTGACTTTC	CASSQGAIGLAANVLTF
NA	TRBV30	NA	TRBJ2-3	TGTGCCTGCCTGAAACCCGGCACAGATACGCAGTATTTT	CACLKPGTDTQYF
TRBD2	TRBV10-3	few	TRBJ2-1	TGTGCCATCAGTGATCCTCAGGGACTAGAACCTAATGAGCAGTTCTTC	CAISDPQGLEPNEQFF
NA	TRBV7-2	NA	TRBJ1-3	TGTGCCAGCAGCCCCGGAACAGTTACCTCTGGAAACACCATATATTTT	CASSPGTVTSGNTIYF